The T cell receptor beta chain under discussion was sequenced for a study of cytomegalovirus exposure and HLA in healthy donors. General study results and limits: Later analysis revealed greater clonal expansion in HLA-associated TCR beta chains than in equally common others. Later on, an analysis showed TCR association rates differing by HLA locus, with DRB1 the most and HLA-C the fewest.

Worth noting for this clone: Its target is not known.

V trimming: 3 bases; J trimming: 4 bases; junction bases outside the gene matches: 5. Germline-derived CDR1 and CDR2 are LGHNA and YSLEER. The CDR3 totals 15 residues. PCR amplification relied on 60 Vbeta primers (plus 13 Jbeta primers). Assay: immunoSEQ multiplex PCR; the TCRdb copy retains only in-frame clones and omits some. The table shows around 120,000 clones, with roughly two thirds occurring only once. The rearrangement joins TRBV4-3 to TRBJ2-3; 9 bases are shared with TRBD1. The sequenced sample was PBMCs. This TCR was sampled from a man aged 25 to 45 in good health and CMV-seropositive. The CDR3 is CASSQRRTGADTQYF. CDR3 coding DNA: TGCGCCAGCAGCCAGCGCCGGACAGGGGCAGATACGCAGTATTTT.